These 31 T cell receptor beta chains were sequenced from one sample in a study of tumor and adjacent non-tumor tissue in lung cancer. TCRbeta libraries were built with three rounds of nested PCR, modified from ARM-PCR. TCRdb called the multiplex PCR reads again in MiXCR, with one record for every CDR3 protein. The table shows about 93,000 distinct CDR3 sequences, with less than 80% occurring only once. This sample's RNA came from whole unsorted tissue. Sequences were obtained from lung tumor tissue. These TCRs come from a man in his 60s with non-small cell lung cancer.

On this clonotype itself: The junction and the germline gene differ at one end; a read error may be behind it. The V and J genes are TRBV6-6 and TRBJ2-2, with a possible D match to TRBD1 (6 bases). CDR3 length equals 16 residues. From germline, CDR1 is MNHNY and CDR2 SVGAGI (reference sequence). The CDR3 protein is CASSKNRDTNTVELFF. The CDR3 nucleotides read TGTGCAAGCAGTAAAAACCGGGACACGAACACCGTGGAGCTGTTTTTT.

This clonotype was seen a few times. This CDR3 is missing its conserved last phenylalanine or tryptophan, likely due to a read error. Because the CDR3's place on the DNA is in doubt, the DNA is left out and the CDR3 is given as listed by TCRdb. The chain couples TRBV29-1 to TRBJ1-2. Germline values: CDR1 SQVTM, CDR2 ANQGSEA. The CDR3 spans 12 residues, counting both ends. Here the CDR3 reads CSVGVRGYGYIS.

The CDR3: CASSLVSTGTQYF. CDR3 sequence (DNA): TGTGCCAGCAGTTTAGTTAGTACGGGTACGCAGTATTTT. This rearrangement joins TRBV12-3 or TRBV12-4 to TRBJ2-3; D is unclear. There are 13 residues in the CDR3. V was clipped by 1 base and J by 8 bases, with 10 bases between them.

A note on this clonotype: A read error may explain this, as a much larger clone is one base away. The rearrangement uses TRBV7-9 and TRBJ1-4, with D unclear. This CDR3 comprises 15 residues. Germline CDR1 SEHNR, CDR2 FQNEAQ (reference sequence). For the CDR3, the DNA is TGTGCCAACAGCTTGAAAGCTGGCCCTATTGAAAAACTGTTTTTT. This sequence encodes CANSLKAGPIEKLFF.

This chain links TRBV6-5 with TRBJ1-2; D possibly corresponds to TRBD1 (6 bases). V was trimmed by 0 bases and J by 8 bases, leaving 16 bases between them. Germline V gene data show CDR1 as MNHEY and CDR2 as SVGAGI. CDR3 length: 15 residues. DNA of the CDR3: TGTGCCAGCAGTTACTCGGGGCAGGGGCTGAACGGCTACACCTTC. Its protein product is CASSYSGQGLNGYTF.

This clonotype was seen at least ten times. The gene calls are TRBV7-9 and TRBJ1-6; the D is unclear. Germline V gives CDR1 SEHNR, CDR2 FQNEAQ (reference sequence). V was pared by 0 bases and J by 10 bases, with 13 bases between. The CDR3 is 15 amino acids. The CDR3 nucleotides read TGTGCCAGCAGCTTAGCTGTTGGCAGGACCTCACCCCTCCACTTT. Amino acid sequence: CASSLAVGRTSPLHF.

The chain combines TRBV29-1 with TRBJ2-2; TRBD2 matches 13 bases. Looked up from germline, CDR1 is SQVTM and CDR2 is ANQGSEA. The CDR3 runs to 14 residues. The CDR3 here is CRVAGLAGDRELFF. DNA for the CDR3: TGCAGGGTGGCAGGACTAGCGGGAGACAGGGAGCTGTTTTTT.

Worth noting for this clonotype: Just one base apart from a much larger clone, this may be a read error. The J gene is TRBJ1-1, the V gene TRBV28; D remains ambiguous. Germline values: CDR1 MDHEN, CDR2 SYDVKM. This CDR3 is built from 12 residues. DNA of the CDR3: TGTGCCAGCAGTCCGCGACCCACTGAAGCTTTATTT. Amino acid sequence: CASSPRPTEALF.

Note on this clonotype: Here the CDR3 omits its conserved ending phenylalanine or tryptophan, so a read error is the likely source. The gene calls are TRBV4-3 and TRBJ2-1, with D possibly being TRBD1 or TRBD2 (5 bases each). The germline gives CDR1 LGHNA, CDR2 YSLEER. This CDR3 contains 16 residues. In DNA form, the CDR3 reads TGCGCCAGCATCCAAGGGGCGAGGGTTTTCTACAATGAGCAGTTCCTC. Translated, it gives CASIQGARVFYNEQFL.

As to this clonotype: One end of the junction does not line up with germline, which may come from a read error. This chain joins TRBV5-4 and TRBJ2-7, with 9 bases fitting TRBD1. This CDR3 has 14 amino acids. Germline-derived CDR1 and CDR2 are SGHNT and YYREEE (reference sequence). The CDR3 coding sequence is TGTGCCGGCAGTCGGGACAGGGACTCCTACAAGCAGCACTTC. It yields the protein CAGSRDRDSYKQHF.

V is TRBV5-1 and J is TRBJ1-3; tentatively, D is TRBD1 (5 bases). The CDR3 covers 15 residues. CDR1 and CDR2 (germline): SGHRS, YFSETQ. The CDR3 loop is CTISLDTISGNTIYF. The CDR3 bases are TGCACCATCAGCTTGGACACCATCTCTGGAAACACCATATATTTT.

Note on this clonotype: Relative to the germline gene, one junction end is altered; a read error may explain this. CDR3 sequence (DNA): TGTACCAGCAGCTTCGGACGGGACGGACCGGGATCACCCCTCCACTTT. It translates to CTSSFGRDGPGSPLHF. The chain employs TRBV13 and TRBJ1-6, with D possibly TRBD1 on 5 matching bases. This CDR3 has 16 residues. The germline CDR1 and CDR2 sequences are PRHDT and FYEKMQ (reference sequence).

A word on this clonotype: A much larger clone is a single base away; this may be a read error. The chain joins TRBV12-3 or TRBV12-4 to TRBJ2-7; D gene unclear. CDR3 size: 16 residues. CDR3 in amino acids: CASSVGLGVDSYGQYF. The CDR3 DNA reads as TGTGCCAGCAGTGTGGGTTTAGGAGTCGACTCCTACGGGCAGTACTTC.

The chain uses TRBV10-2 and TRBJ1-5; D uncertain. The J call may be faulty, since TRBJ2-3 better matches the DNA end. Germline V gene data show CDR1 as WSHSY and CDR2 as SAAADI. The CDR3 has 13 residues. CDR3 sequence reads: CASRRVWIQPQYF. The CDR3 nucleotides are TGCGCCAGTCGGCGAGTTTGGATTCAGCCCCAGTATTTT.

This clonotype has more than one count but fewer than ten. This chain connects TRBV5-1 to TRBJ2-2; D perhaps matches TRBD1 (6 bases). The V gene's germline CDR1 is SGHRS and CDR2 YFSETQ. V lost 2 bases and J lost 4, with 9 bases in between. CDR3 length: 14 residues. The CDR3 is CASSFTGPTGELFF. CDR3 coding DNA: TGCGCCAGCAGCTTCACAGGGCCCACCGGGGAGCTGTTTTTT.

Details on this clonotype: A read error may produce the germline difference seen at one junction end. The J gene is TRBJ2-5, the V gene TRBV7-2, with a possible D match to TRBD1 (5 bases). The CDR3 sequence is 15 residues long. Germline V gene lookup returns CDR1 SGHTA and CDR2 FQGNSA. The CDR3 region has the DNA TGTGCCAGCAGCTTAGAGACAGCACCTTTGGAGACCCGGTACTTC. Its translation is CASSLETAPLETRYF.

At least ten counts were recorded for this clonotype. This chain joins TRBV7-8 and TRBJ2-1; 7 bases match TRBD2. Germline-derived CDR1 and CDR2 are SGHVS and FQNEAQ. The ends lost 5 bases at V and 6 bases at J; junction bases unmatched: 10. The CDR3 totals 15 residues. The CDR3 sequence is CASSPEAGTTNEQFF. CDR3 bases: TGTGCCAGCAGCCCTGAAGCGGGAACCACCAATGAGCAGTTCTTC.

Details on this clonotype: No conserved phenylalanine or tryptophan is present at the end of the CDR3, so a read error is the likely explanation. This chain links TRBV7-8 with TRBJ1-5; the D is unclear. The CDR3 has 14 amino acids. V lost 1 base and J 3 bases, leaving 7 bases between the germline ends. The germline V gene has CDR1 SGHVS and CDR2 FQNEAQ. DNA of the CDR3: TGTGCCAGCAGCTTAGTAGGTTTCAATCAGCCCCAGCATGTT. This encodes CASSLVGFNQPQHV.

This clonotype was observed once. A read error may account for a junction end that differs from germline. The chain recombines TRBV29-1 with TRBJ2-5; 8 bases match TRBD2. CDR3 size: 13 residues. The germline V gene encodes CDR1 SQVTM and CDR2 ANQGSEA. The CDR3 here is CCVGAGGLETQYF. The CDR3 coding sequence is TGCTGCGTTGGGGCGGGGGGCCTAGAGACCCAATACTTC.

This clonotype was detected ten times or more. For the CDR3, the DNA is TGTGCCAGCAGTTTAAGAGGGTTCCGAGCTTTCTTT. It encodes CASSLRGFRAFF. The chain has TRBV12-3 or TRBV12-4 and TRBJ1-1, with no clear D. V was shortened by 2 bases and J by 10 bases, with 11 bases between the two germline ends. This CDR3 comprises 12 residues.

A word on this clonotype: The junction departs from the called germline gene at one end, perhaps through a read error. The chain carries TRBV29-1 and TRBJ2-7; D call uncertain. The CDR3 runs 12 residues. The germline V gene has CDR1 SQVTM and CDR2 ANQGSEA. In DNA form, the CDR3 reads TGCGGCGTTGAAGTGAACAGCTGCGAGCAGTACTTC. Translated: CGVEVNSCEQYF.

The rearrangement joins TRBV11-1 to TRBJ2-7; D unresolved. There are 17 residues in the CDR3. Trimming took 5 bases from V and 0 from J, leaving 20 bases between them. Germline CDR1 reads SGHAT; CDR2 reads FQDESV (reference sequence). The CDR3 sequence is CASSPRPGGSCSYEQYF. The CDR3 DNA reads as TGTGCCAGCAGCCCCCGTCCGGGCGGATCCTGCTCCTACGAGCAGTACTTC.

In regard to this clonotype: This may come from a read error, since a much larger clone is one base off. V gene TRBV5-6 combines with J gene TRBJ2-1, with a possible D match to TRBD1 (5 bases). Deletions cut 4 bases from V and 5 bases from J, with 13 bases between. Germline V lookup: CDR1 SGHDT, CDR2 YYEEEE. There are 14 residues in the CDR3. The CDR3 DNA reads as TGTGCCAGCAGCCATAACAAGGGGAACAATGAGCAGTTCTTC. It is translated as CASSHNKGNNEQFF.

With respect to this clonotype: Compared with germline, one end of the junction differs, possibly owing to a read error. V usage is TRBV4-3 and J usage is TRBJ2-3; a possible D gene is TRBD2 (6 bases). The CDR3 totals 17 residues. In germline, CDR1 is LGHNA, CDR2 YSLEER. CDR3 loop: CASCQDSGSGLTNTQYF. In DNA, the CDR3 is TGCGCCAGCTGCCAAGATAGTGGTAGCGGCCTCACAAATACGCAGTATTTT.

CDR3 protein: CASSLGASRGAQNEQFF. In DNA, the CDR3 is TGCGCCAGCAGCTTGGGGGCTAGCAGGGGGGCCCAGAATGAGCAGTTCTTC. The chain uses TRBV5-1 and TRBJ2-1, with D possibly TRBD1 on 7 matching bases. Germline V CDR1 and CDR2: SGHRS, YFSETQ. V was shortened by 0 bases and J by 7 bases, with 20 bases between the two germline ends. The CDR3 runs 17 residues.

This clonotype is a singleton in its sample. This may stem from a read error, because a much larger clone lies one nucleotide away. The CDR3 DNA follows: TGCAGGGCCGAGGGACAGACAAAAAACATTCAGTACTTC. Encoded protein: CRAEGQTKNIQYF. The gene calls are TRBV29-1 and TRBJ2-4, with 7 bases identical to TRBD1. Germline loops: CDR1 SQVTM, CDR2 ANQGSEA. The CDR3 runs to 13 residues.

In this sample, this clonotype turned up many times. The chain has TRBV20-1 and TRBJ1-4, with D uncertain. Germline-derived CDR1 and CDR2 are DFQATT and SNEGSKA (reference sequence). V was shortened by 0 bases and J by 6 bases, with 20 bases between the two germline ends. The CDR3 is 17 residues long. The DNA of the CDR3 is TGCAGTGCTAGAGATTTAAACCCTGGGAGGGTGGATGAAAAACTGTTTTTT. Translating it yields CSARDLNPGRVDEKLFF.

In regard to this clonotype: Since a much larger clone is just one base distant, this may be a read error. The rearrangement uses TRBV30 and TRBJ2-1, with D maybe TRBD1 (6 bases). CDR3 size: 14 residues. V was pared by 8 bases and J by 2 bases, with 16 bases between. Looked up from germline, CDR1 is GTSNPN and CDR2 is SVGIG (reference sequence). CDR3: CATRETGTYNEQFF. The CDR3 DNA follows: TGTGCCACAAGGGAGACAGGCACCTACAATGAGCAGTTCTTC.

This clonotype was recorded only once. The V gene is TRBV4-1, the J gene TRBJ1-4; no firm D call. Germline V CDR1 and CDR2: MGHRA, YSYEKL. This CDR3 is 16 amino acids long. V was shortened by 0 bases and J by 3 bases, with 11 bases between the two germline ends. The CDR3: CASSQDPSGANEKLFF. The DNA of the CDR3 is TGCGCCAGCAGCCAAGACCCCTCGGGAGCTAATGAAAAACTGTTTTTT.

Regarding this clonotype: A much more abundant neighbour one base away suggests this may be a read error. CDR3 DNA sequence: TGCAGTGCTAGAGTCGCTAGCGGGGGGGCAGATACGAAGTATTTT. Translation: CSARVASGGADTKYF. The chain links TRBV20-1 to TRBJ2-3; 12 bases are shared with TRBD2. This CDR3 comprises 15 residues. Germline V gives CDR1 DFQATT, CDR2 SNEGSKA (reference sequence).

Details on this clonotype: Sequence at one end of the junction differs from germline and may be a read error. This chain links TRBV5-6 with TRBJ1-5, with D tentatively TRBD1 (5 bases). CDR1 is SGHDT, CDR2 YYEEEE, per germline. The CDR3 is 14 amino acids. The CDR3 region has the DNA TGTGAAAGCAGCTTGAGGGGCTCGGGGCAGCCCCAGGATTTT. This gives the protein CESSLRGSGQPQDF.